These T cell receptor beta chains were read from a single sample in a study of identical twins. TCRdb used MiXCR to reprocess the 5' RACE reads, holding one entry per CDR3 protein. The sample carries about 160,000 distinct CDR3 sequences, under 4.5% recorded once. Sequencing was done on a sample of memory T cells sorted from blood. The receptor set was obtained from a young man in good health. CDR3s include the opening cysteine and the closing phenylalanine or tryptophan. Fields, in order: V gene, clone size, D gene, CDR3 length, J gene, CDR3 protein, CDR3 DNA. D genes are given only for firm matches. Clone sizes are given selectively: once, few, many, or a class where the clone is expanded.

V: TRBV3-1
size: many
D: NA
length: 16
J: TRBJ2-1
CDR3: CASSLGLAVSYNEQFF
DNA: TGTGCCAGCAGCCTAGGGTTAGCGGTCTCCTACAATGAGCAGTTCTTC

V: TRBV11-2
size: many
D: NA
length: 14
J: TRBJ2-5
CDR3: CASSLGYSRETQYF
DNA: TGTGCCAGCAGCTTAGGCTATAGTCGAGAGACCCAGTACTTC

V: TRBV11-1
size: many
D: NA
length: 18
J: TRBJ2-3
CDR3: CASSRTPRQVGRGDTQYF
DNA: TGTGCCAGCAGCCGTACTCCCCGACAGGTGGGGAGGGGAGATACGCAGTATTTT

V: TRBV19
size: many
D: TRBD2
length: 14
J: TRBJ2-5
CDR3: CASKGLAGDETQYF
DNA: TGTGCCAGCAAGGGGCTAGCGGGAGACGAGACCCAGTACTTC

V: TRBV7-9
size: many
D: NA
length: 14
J: TRBJ2-3
CDR3: CASSLALDTDTQYF
DNA: TGTGCCAGCAGCTTAGCGCTCGACACAGATACGCAGTATTTT

V: TRBV18
size: few
D: TRBD1
length: 16
J: TRBJ2-2
CDR3: CASSPGQASNTGELFF
DNA: TGTGCCAGCTCTCCGGGACAGGCATCGAACACCGGGGAGCTGTTTTTT

V: TRBV6-2/TRBV6-3
size: many
D: NA
length: 15
J: TRBJ2-7
CDR3: CASSYGSSTRNEQYF
DNA: TGTGCCAGCAGTTACGGCAGCTCGACAAGGAACGAGCAGTACTTC

V: TRBV6-2/TRBV6-3
size: many
D: TRBD2
length: 11
J: TRBJ2-7
CDR3: CASSNSGREYF
DNA: TGTGCCAGCAGTAACTCGGGGAGGGAGTACTTC

V: TRBV4-2
size: many
D: NA
length: 14
J: TRBJ2-5
CDR3: CASSQVGSEETQYF
DNA: TGTGCCAGCAGCCAAGTGGGATCCGAAGAGACCCAGTACTTC

V: TRBV7-2
size: many
D: TRBD2
length: 17
J: TRBJ2-5
CDR3: CASSLGLAGKKQETQYF
DNA: TGTGCCAGCAGCTTAGGACTAGCGGGCAAGAAACAAGAGACCCAGTACTTC

V: TRBV5-4
size: many
D: TRBD2
length: 14
J: TRBJ2-3
CDR3: CASSFRGRADTQYF
DNA: TGTGCCAGCAGCTTTCGCGGGAGAGCAGATACGCAGTATTTT

V: TRBV20-1
size: many
D: TRBD1
length: 15
J: TRBJ2-3
CDR3: CSGGKPGQAKDTQYF
DNA: TGCAGTGGGGGCAAACCGGGACAGGCTAAGGATACGCAGTATTTT

V: TRBV20-1
size: many
D: NA
length: 15
J: TRBJ2-5
CDR3: CSARDPISGKETQYF
DNA: TGCAGTGCTAGAGATCCTATTAGCGGAAAAGAGACCCAGTACTTC

V: TRBV19
size: many
D: TRBD2
length: 15
J: TRBJ2-1
CDR3: CASSPGLGLGNEQFF
DNA: TGTGCCAGTAGTCCCGGACTAGGGTTGGGCAATGAGCAGTTCTTC

V: TRBV29-1
size: many
D: NA
length: 15
J: TRBJ1-1
CDR3: CSATERGALMTEAFF
DNA: TGCAGCGCCACAGAACGGGGGGCGCTTATGACTGAAGCTTTCTTT

V: TRBV18
size: NA
D: NA
length: 15
J: TRBJ2-1
CDR3: CASSPPGTNFNEQFF
DNA: TGTGCCAGCTCACCTCCAGGGACAAATTTCAATGAGCAGTTCTTC

V: TRBV20-1
size: many
D: NA
length: 13
J: TRBJ1-1
CDR3: CSARSGGGTEAFF
DNA: TGCAGTGCTAGAAGTGGTGGGGGCACTGAAGCTTTCTTT

V: TRBV28
size: many
D: NA
length: 14
J: TRBJ1-3
CDR3: CASFAFATGNTIYF
DNA: TGTGCCAGCTTTGCGTTTGCTACCGGGAACACCATATATTTT

V: TRBV11-2
size: NA
D: NA
length: 14
J: TRBJ1-4
CDR3: CASSRFGLGEKLFF
DNA: TGTGCCAGCAGCCGGTTCGGGCTGGGTGAAAAACTGTTTTTT

V: TRBV4-1
size: many
D: TRBD1
length: 17
J: TRBJ2-3
CDR3: CASSQDPPGQRADTQYF
DNA: TGCGCCAGCAGCCAAGACCCGCCGGGACAGCGCGCAGATACGCAGTATTTT

V: TRBV20-1
size: many
D: TRBD2
length: 14
J: TRBJ2-3
CDR3: CSASSGGLTDTQYF
DNA: TGCAGTGCTAGTAGCGGGGGGCTCACAGATACGCAGTATTTT

V: TRBV9
size: many
D: NA
length: 14
J: TRBJ2-1
CDR3: CASSAGSRGNEQFF
DNA: TGTGCCAGCAGCGCCGGATCGCGTGGGAATGAGCAGTTCTTC

V: TRBV6-1
size: many
D: NA
length: 14
J: TRBJ2-4
CDR3: CASSAVGKGNIQYF
DNA: TGTGCCAGCAGTGCCGTGGGGAAGGGTAACATTCAGTACTTC

V: TRBV7-3
size: many
D: NA
length: 12
J: TRBJ2-2
CDR3: CASSLISGELFF
DNA: TGTGCCAGCAGCTTAATAAGTGGGGAGCTGTTTTTT

V: TRBV5-1
size: many
D: NA
length: 14
J: TRBJ2-1
CDR3: CASSLAGQYNEQFF
DNA: TGCGCCAGCAGCTTGGCCGGACAGTACAATGAGCAGTTCTTC

V: TRBV5-1
size: many
D: NA
length: 16
J: TRBJ2-2
CDR3: CASSSTLGFNTGELFF
DNA: TGCGCCAGCAGCTCTACCCTGGGTTTTAACACCGGGGAGCTGTTTTTT

V: TRBV5-4
size: many
D: NA
length: 12
J: TRBJ2-7
CDR3: CASSLRPSEQYF
DNA: TGTGCCAGCAGCTTACGTCCCAGCGAGCAGTACTTC

V: TRBV7-8
size: many
D: NA
length: 16
J: TRBJ1-4
CDR3: CASSPRRTDANEKLFF
DNA: TGTGCCAGCAGCCCCCGACGCACAGATGCTAATGAAAAACTGTTTTTT

V: TRBV11-2
size: many
D: NA
length: 19
J: TRBJ1-4
CDR3: CASSLELWHEGGRDEKLFF
DNA: TGTGCCAGCAGCTTAGAATTATGGCATGAGGGCGGTAGAGATGAAAAACTGTTTTTT

V: TRBV27
size: many
D: TRBD2
length: 14
J: TRBJ2-7
CDR3: CASKRLAGGPEQYF
DNA: TGTGCCAGCAAACGACTAGCGGGAGGGCCCGAGCAGTACTTC

V: TRBV6-5
size: many
D: TRBD1
length: 16
J: TRBJ1-1
CDR3: CASSYGTGGRSTEAFF
DNA: TGTGCCAGCAGTTACGGGACAGGGGGAAGATCCACTGAAGCTTTCTTT

V: TRBV7-9
size: many
D: NA
length: 14
J: TRBJ2-1
CDR3: CASSLGPGHNEQFF
DNA: TGTGCCAGCAGCTTAGGTCCAGGGCACAATGAGCAGTTCTTC

V: TRBV29-1
size: few
D: NA
length: 14
J: TRBJ1-4
CDR3: CSVGLGSTNEKLFF
DNA: TGCAGCGTTGGATTGGGTTCAACTAATGAAAAACTGTTTTTT

V: TRBV27
size: few
D: TRBD1
length: 13
J: TRBJ1-4
CDR3: CASQGVANEKLFF
DNA: TGTGCCAGTCAGGGGGTGGCTAATGAAAAACTGTTTTTT

V: TRBV20-1
size: few
D: TRBD2
length: 13
J: TRBJ2-2
CDR3: CSASGGYPGELFF
DNA: TGCAGTGCTTCGGGGGGATACCCCGGGGAGCTGTTTTTT

V: TRBV7-2
size: many
D: NA
length: 13
J: TRBJ2-3
CDR3: CASSSRAGDTQYF
DNA: TGTGCCAGCAGCTCCCGGGCGGGGGATACGCAGTATTTT

V: TRBV6-2/TRBV6-3
size: many
D: NA
length: 14
J: TRBJ2-1
CDR3: CASSSANPYNEQFF
DNA: TGTGCCAGCAGTAGCGCCAACCCTTACAATGAGCAGTTCTTC

V: TRBV20-1
size: many
D: TRBD1
length: 14
J: TRBJ1-2
CDR3: CSAGDRASVGGYTF
DNA: TGCAGTGCTGGGGACAGGGCTTCCGTTGGCGGCTACACCTTC

V: TRBV30
size: few
D: TRBD1
length: 12
J: TRBJ1-2
CDR3: CASRTGTYGYTF
DNA: TGTGCCTCTAGGACAGGGACCTATGGCTACACCTTC

V: TRBV3-1
size: many
D: TRBD2
length: 20
J: TRBJ2-1
CDR3: CASSPPFLREGRFAYNEQFF
DNA: TGTGCCAGCAGCCCACCGTTTTTGCGGGAGGGCCGGTTTGCCTACAATGAGCAGTTCTTC

V: TRBV15
size: many
D: NA
length: 15
J: TRBJ2-7
CDR3: CATSSTNTWEYEQYF
DNA: TGTGCCACCAGCTCTACCAATACCTGGGAGTACGAGCAGTACTTC

V: TRBV5-1
size: many
D: TRBD1
length: 12
J: TRBJ1-2
CDR3: CASSLGGVGYTF
DNA: TGCGCCAGCAGCCTAGGGGGCGTTGGCTACACCTTC

V: TRBV29-1
size: many
D: NA
length: 13
J: TRBJ1-1
CDR3: CSVHQGTSRGAFF
DNA: TGCAGCGTTCACCAGGGGACCTCGCGGGGGGCTTTCTTT

V: TRBV27
size: many
D: NA
length: 15
J: TRBJ2-2
CDR3: CASSFPGHSTGELFF
DNA: TGTGCCAGCAGTTTTCCGGGACACTCCACCGGGGAGCTGTTTTTT